The source of this TCR beta chain is a study of T-cell memory formation after mild COVID-19. For the study at large: Clusters were largely donor specific.

TCRdb processed the 5' RACE reads anew with MiXCR; each CDR3 protein has one entry. The sample lists 100,000 to 120,000 distinct CDR3 sequences, about 24% seen once, with about 38% in the top ten. This clonotype was seen a single time. Trimming took off 0 bases at V and 0 bases at J, with 6 bases between the two ends. CDR1 and CDR2 from the germline V gene are LGHNA and YNFKEQ. The CDR3 contains 14 residues. This TCR derives from a man between 18 and 35 years old who had mild COVID-19 (a few samples of this study predate the infection). Cell type and time point are not known. Sequenced: PBMCs or a T cell subset sorted from them (not recorded which). The V call is TRBV4-2, the J call TRBJ2-7; D not certain. The chain's CDR3 is CASSQDWGSYEQYV. The DNA of the CDR3 is TGTGCCAGCAGCCAAGATTGGGGCTCCTACGAGCAGTACGTC.